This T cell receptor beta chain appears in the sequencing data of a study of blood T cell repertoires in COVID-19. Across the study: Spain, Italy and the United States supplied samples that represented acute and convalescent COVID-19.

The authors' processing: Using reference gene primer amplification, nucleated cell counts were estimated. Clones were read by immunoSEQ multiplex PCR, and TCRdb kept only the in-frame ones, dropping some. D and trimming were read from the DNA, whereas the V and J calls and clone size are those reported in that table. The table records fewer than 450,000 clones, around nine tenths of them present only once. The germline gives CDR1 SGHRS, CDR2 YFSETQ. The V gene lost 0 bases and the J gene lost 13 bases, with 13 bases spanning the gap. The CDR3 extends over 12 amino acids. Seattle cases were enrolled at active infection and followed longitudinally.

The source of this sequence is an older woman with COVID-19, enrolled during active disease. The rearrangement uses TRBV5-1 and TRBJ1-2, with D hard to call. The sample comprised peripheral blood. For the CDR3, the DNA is TGCGCCAGCAGCTTGGATCCGGGGTTCAGCACCTTC. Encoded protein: CASSLDPGFSTF.